Shown below are 10 T cell receptor beta chains from a single sample sequenced in a study of blood T cells in healthy people across ages. A sample-barcoded 5' primer and a J-beta primer mix were used in a second PCR of roughly 7 to 11 cycles. TCRdb re-analysed the 5' RACE reads in MiXCR, keeping a single row per CDR3 protein. Of about a million distinct CDR3 sequences listed, about 51% are singletons. Sequencing was done on a sample of blood. The receptors come from a woman aged 60-75 years in good health.

This clonotype has only a few counts. This chain connects TRBV2 to TRBJ2-5; no reliable D call. Gene TRBJ2-7 matches the end of the DNA better, so the J call may be wrong. The CDR3 has 11 residues. The germline gives CDR1 SNHLY, CDR2 FYNNEI. The CDR3 here is CASSKITEQYF. DNA for the CDR3: TGTGCCAGCAGTAAAATCACCGAGCAGTACTTC.

Ten or more counts support this clonotype. The chain carries TRBV7-2 and TRBJ1-5, with D possibly being TRBD1 (5 bases). Germline values: CDR1 SGHTA, CDR2 FQGNSA. With 2 bases removed from V and 1 base from J, the gap between germline ends came to 9 bases. This CDR3 contains 15 residues. CDR3 sequence reads: CASSLSAGSNQPQHF. The CDR3 DNA sequence: TGTGCCAGCAGCTTATCGGCAGGGAGCAATCAGCCCCAGCATTTT.

V and J are TRBV20-1 and TRBJ2-3; D gene unclear. V was cut by 1 base and J by 7 bases, with 12 bases left in between. The germline V gene encodes CDR1 DFQATT and CDR2 SNEGSKA (reference sequence). The CDR3 loop spans 13 amino acids. CDR3 sequence (DNA): TGCAGTGCTAGAGGGTATGAACCATATACGCAGTATTTT. Translating it yields CSARGYEPYTQYF.

The sample holds a few counts of this clonotype. The CDR3 DNA sequence: TGCGCCAGCAGCCAAGAAGCGGGGCTTCCCTACGAGCAGTACTTC. Translation: CASSQEAGLPYEQYF. The chain recombines TRBV4-3 with TRBJ2-7, with 7 bases lining up with TRBD2. This CDR3 is built from 15 residues. V lost 0 bases, J lost 2 bases, and 4 bases stayed unmatched. The germline V gene encodes CDR1 LGHNA and CDR2 YSLEER.

This chain connects TRBV29-1 to TRBJ2-3; D remains unclear. V was trimmed by 4 bases and J by 4 bases, leaving 12 bases between them. The CDR3 spans 13 residues. The germline gives CDR1 SQVTM, CDR2 ANQGSEA. CDR3 protein: CSVVRGSSDTQYF. Written as DNA, the CDR3 is TGCAGCGTTGTAAGAGGAAGTTCAGATACGCAGTATTTT.

The chain links TRBV4-1 to TRBJ1-3, with D hard to call. Germline CDR1 reads MGHRA; CDR2 reads YSYEKL. CDR3 length equals 15 residues. The germline V and J ends were trimmed by 0 bases and 0 bases, with 6 bases remaining between them. The CDR3 DNA sequence: TGCGCCAGCAGCCAAGAGGACGGCTCTGGAAACACCATATATTTT. Translating it yields CASSQEDGSGNTIYF.

This clonotype was detected a few times. The chain is built from TRBV7-9 and TRBJ2-7, with 7 bases that match TRBD2. Germline trimming cut 3 bases from V and 3 bases from J; bases unmatched to any gene: 5. Germline CDR1 SEHNR, CDR2 FQNEAQ (reference sequence). This CDR3 contains 14 residues. The CDR3 loop reads CASSFGGESYEQYF. The CDR3 region has the DNA TGTGCCAGCAGCTTTGGGGGGGAGAGCTACGAGCAGTACTTC.

The chain is built from TRBV9 and TRBJ2-7, with 11 positions matching TRBD1. Per the germline V gene, CDR1 is SGDLS and CDR2 is YYNGEE. With 0 bases clipped from V and 3 bases from J, the junction kept 8 bases outside the gene matches. The CDR3 is 17 residues long. This CDR3 is CASSVGPAGTGGYEQYF. CDR3 bases: TGTGCCAGCAGCGTAGGTCCAGCGGGGACAGGGGGCTACGAGCAGTACTTC.

The J gene is TRBJ2-3, the V gene TRBV10-3, with a tentative D call TRBD1 (5 bases). There are 14 residues in the CDR3. Trimming stripped 4 bases from V and 4 bases from J, with 12 bases between. Germline V gives CDR1 ENHRY, CDR2 SYGVKD. CDR3 sequence: CAISGHRNADTQYF. The CDR3 coding sequence is TGTGCCATCAGTGGGCACAGGAACGCAGATACGCAGTATTTT.

This clonotype has just a few counts. The rearrangement uses TRBV18 and TRBJ2-7; D might be TRBD1 (6 bases). Germline assignment: CDR1 KGHSH and CDR2 LQKENI. The CDR3 totals 15 residues. V lost 5 bases and J 3 bases, leaving 17 bases between the germline ends. CDR3 bases: TGTGCCAGCTCATCTTACAGGGCGACCAGCTACGAGCAGTACTTC. It translates to CASSSYRATSYEQYF.